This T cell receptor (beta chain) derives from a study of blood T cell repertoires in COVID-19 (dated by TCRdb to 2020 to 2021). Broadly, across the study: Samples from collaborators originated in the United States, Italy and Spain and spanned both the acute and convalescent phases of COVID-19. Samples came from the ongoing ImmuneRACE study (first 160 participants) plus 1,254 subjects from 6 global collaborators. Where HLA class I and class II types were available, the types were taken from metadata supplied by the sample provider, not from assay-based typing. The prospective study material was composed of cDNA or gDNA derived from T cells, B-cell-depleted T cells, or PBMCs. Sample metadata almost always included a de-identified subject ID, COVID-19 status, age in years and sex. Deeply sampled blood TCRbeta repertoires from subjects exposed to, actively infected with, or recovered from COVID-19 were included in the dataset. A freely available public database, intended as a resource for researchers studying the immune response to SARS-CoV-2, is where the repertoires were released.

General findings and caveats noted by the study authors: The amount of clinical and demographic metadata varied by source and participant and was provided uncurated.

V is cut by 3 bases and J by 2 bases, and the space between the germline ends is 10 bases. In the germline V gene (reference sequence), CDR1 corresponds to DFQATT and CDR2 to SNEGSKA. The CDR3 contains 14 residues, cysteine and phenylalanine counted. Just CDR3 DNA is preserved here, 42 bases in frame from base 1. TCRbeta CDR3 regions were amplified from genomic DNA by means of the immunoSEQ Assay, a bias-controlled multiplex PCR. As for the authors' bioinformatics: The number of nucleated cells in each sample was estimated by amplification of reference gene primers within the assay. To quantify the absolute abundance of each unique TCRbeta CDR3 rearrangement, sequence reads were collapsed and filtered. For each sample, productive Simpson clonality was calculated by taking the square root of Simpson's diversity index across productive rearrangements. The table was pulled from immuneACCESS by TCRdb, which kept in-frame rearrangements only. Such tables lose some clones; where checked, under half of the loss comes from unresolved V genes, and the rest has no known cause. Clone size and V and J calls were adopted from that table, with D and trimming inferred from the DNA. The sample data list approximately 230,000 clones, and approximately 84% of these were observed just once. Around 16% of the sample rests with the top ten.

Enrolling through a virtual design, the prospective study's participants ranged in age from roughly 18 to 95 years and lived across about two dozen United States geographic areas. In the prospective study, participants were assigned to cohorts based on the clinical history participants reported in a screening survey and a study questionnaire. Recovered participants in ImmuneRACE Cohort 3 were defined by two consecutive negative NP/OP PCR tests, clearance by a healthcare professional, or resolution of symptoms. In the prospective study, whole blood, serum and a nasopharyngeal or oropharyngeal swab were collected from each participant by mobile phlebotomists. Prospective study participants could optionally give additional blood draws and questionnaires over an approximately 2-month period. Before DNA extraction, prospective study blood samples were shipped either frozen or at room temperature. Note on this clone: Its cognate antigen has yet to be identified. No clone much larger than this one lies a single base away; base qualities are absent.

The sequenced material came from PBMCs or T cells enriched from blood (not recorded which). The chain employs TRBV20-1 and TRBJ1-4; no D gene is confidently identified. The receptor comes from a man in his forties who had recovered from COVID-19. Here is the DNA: TGCAGTGCTAGTAGAGTCGTGACTAATGAAAAACTGTTTTTT. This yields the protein CSASRVVTNEKLFF.